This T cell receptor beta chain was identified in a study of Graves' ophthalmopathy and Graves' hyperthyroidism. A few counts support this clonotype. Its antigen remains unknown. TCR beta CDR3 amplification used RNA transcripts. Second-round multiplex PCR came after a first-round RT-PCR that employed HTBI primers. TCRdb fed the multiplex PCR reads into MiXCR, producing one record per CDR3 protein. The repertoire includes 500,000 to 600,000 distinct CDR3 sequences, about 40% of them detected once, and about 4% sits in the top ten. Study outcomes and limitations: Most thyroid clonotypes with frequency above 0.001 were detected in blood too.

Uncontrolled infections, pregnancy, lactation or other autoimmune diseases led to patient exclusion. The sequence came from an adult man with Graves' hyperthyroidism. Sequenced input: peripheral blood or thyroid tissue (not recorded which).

CDR3 residues: CATSGGSGTADTQYF. The CDR3 DNA sequence: TGTGCCACCAGTGGGGGTTCCGGGACAGCAGATACGCAGTATTTT. V usage is TRBV24-1 and J usage is TRBJ2-3; 7 bases agree with TRBD1. CDR1 KGHDR and CDR2 SFDVKD come from the germline V gene. Losses at the gene ends were 5 bases for V and 4 bases for J; bases not matched to a gene: 8. The CDR3 is 15 amino acids.